Listed here are 29 T cell receptor beta chains from one sample, sequenced in a study of post-analysis software for immune sequencing data. The antigens for these receptors are not known. Included in the TCR beta cDNA libraries were unique molecular identifiers. MiXCR, applied by TCRdb to the PCR reads, yields one record per CDR3 protein. In the table there are around 500,000 distinct CDR3 sequences, around 34% of which are singletons. Study-wide results and caveats: Comparison of patients with controls showed about 5 TRBV segments more frequent in patients, TRBV5-6, TRBV5-1 and TRBV20-1 among them.

The sequenced sample consisted of blood. These receptors all stem from a girl aged 2-17 years with multiple sclerosis.

CDR3 amino acids: CASSPGTPLAFF. Written as DNA, the CDR3 is TGTGCCAGCAGCCCAGGGACGCCACTCGCTTTCTTT. This chain links TRBV11-2 with TRBJ1-1; perhaps TRBD1 as D (5 bases). Germline V CDR1 and CDR2: SGHAT, FQNNGV. Trimming cost V 5 bases and J 11 bases, with 15 bases left between them. There are 12 residues in the CDR3.

This clonotype appeared a few times. The gene calls are TRBV15 and TRBJ2-1; D gene uncertain. This CDR3 comprises 15 residues. The ends were cut back, 0 bases at V and 5 bases at J, with 11 bases in the middle. Germline V gene data show CDR1 as LNHNV and CDR2 as YYDKDF (reference sequence). CDR3 region: CATSRDWAGNNEQFF. The CDR3 DNA reads as TGTGCCACCAGCAGAGATTGGGCAGGAAACAATGAGCAGTTCTTC.

V gene TRBV6-6 combines with J gene TRBJ1-1, with a tentative D call TRBD1 (6 bases). The germline V and J ends were trimmed by 5 bases and 1 base, with 17 bases remaining between them. CDR1 and CDR2 (germline): MNHNY, SVGAGI (reference sequence). CDR3 size: 16 residues. The CDR3 bases are TGTGCCAGCAGTACCCGGGGGGGCGGAAAGAACACTGAAGCTTTCTTT. Protein sequence: CASSTRGGGKNTEAFF.

The V gene is TRBV5-6, the J gene TRBJ2-7; 8 bases fit TRBD1. Per the germline V gene, CDR1 is SGHDT and CDR2 is YYEEEE. This CDR3 has 16 amino acids. With 3 bases clipped from V and 1 base from J, the junction kept 9 bases outside the gene matches. CDR3 bases: TGTGCCAGCAGCTGGGGGACAGGCCCCCTTTCCTACGAGCAGTACTTC. This gives the protein CASSWGTGPLSYEQYF.

Note on this clonotype: It is likely a read error, because the conserved phenylalanine at the end of the CDR3 is missing. V and J are TRBV29-1 and TRBJ2-1; D might be TRBD2 (6 bases). The CDR3 contains 16 residues. V lost 2 bases and J lost 0, with 14 bases in between. In germline, CDR1 is SQVTM, CDR2 ANQGSEA. The CDR3 DNA reads as TGCAGCGTTGAACCCCTAGCCGGGAGCTCCTACAATGAGCAGTTCCTC. Translation: CSVEPLAGSSYNEQFL.

In DNA form, the CDR3 reads TGCAGTGCTAGGGATGTTGGGACAGGGGGCTCTGTGGACACTGAAGCTTTCTTT. Its protein product is CSARDVGTGGSVDTEAFF. The gene calls are TRBV20-1 and TRBJ1-1; 12 nucleotides agree with TRBD1. Trimming cost V 3 bases and J 3 bases; bases outside gene matches: 14. This CDR3 has 18 amino acids. Germline V CDR1 and CDR2: DFQATT, SNEGSKA (reference sequence).

The CDR3 DNA follows: TGCAGTGCTCTAGGGGACAGGGACTACACCTTC. Its protein is CSALGDRDYTF. The chain joins TRBV20-1 to TRBJ1-2; 9 bases line up with TRBD1. This CDR3 is built from 11 residues. Germline V gene lookup returns CDR1 DFQATT and CDR2 SNEGSKA (reference sequence). Trimming at V came to 5 bases and at J to 10 bases, leaving 5 bases not matched to a gene.

In this sample, this clonotype turned up a few times. The V and J genes are TRBV9 and TRBJ1-4; D gene unclear. Between the trimmed V and J ends, which lost 0 bases and 7 bases, there was a span of 10 bases. Looked up from germline, CDR1 is SGDLS and CDR2 is YYNGEE. CDR3 length equals 14 residues. The CDR3 reads CASSVGKGSEKLFF. CDR3 coding DNA: TGTGCCAGCAGCGTAGGAAAGGGTAGTGAAAAACTGTTTTTT. Together with reference TRBV9 and TRBJ1-4, the CDR3 gives the full variable domain: DSGVTQTPKHLITATGQRVTLRCSPRSGDLSVYWYQQSLDQGLQFLIQYYNGEERAKGNILERFSAQQFPDLHSELNLSSLELGDSALYFCASSVGKGSEKLFFGSGTQLSVL.

V and J are TRBV27 and TRBJ2-7; a possible D gene is TRBD2 (7 bases). This CDR3 contains 15 residues. V lost 2 bases and J 2 bases, leaving 13 bases between the germline ends. In germline, CDR1 is MNHEY, CDR2 SMNVEV (reference sequence). This chain's CDR3 is CASSLRRGLPYEQYF. CDR3 in DNA: TGTGCCAGCAGTTTACGGCGGGGGCTTCCCTACGAGCAGTACTTC.

The chain carries TRBV6-5 and TRBJ2-1, with unresolved D. The CDR3 totals 11 residues. Germline values: CDR1 MNHEY, CDR2 SVGAGI. V was trimmed by 2 bases and J by 7 bases, leaving 3 bases between them. The CDR3 bases are TGTGCCAGCAGTTACCGGAATGAGCAGTTCTTC. Amino acid sequence: CASSYRNEQFF.

This clonotype was counted between two and nine times. The chain uses TRBV27 and TRBJ2-5; maybe TRBD1 (5 bases). The germline V gene has CDR1 MNHEY and CDR2 SMNVEV (reference sequence). Between the trimmed V and J ends, which lost 0 bases and 3 bases, there was a span of 11 bases. The CDR3 covers 15 residues. In DNA form, the CDR3 reads TGTGCCAGCAGTTTATCGCCAGGGCGTGAAGAGACCCAGTACTTC. Amino acids: CASSLSPGREETQYF.

This clonotype was seen a few times. The chain uses TRBV5-6 and TRBJ1-4; TRBD1 aligns across 7 bases. Trimming removed 4 bases from V and 4 bases from J; junction bases left unmatched: 4. Germline assignment: CDR1 SGHDT and CDR2 YYEEEE. The CDR3 runs to 14 residues. CDR3 protein: CASSPGTVNEKLFF. Here the CDR3 DNA reads TGTGCCAGCAGCCCCGGGACAGTTAATGAAAAACTGTTTTTT.

This clonotype was detected a few times. The chain joins TRBV27 to TRBJ2-7, with 7 nucleotides matching TRBD1. Unmatched junction bases numbered 9, after V lost 11 bases and J lost 2 bases. This CDR3 has 13 amino acids. CDR1 MNHEY and CDR2 SMNVEV come from the germline V gene (reference sequence). The CDR3 nucleotides are TGTGCCGCGGGCCCGGGACAGACCTACGAGCAGTACTTC. Translating gives CAAGPGQTYEQYF.

This clonotype was seen at least ten times. The rearrangement uses TRBV2 and TRBJ2-5, with D perhaps TRBD1 or TRBD2 (5 bases each). Germline CDR1 is SNHLY and CDR2 is FYNNEI. Trimming removed 7 bases from V and 3 bases from J, with 18 bases in between. The CDR3 spans 15 residues. This CDR3 reads CASTGAVGVKETQYF. The CDR3 nucleotides are TGTGCCAGCACCGGGGCGGTGGGAGTGAAAGAGACCCAGTACTTC.

The chain uses TRBV20-1 and TRBJ1-2; 10 bases line up with TRBD1. Germline V lookup: CDR1 DFQATT, CDR2 SNEGSKA (reference sequence). CDR3 length equals 14 residues. Germline trimming cut 6 bases from V and 8 bases from J; bases unmatched to any gene: 12. The CDR3 DNA sequence: TGCAGTGCCGCCAAGGGACAGGGGCTGGAGGGCTACACCTTC. This sequence encodes CSAAKGQGLEGYTF.

There are a few counts of this clonotype. The rearrangement joins TRBV20-1 to TRBJ2-5; D may be TRBD1 (5 bases). Germline-derived CDR1 and CDR2 are DFQATT and SNEGSKA (reference sequence). This CDR3 is 16 amino acids long. Trimming left V 1 base short and J 0 bases short, with 15 bases between. CDR3: CSARGNDRVYQETQYF. CDR3 coding DNA: TGCAGTGCTAGAGGCAACGACAGAGTGTACCAAGAGACCCAGTACTTC.

A few counts support this clonotype. This rearrangement joins TRBV15 to TRBJ2-7; 8 bases map to TRBD1. The J call may be in error: the DNA end matches TRBJ2-5 better. Germline CDR1 and CDR2: LNHNV and YYDKDF (reference sequence). The CDR3 totals 15 residues. The CDR3 is CATSSDDRGRETQYF. CDR3 DNA sequence: TGTGCCACCAGCAGTGATGACAGGGGCAGGGAGACCCAGTACTTC.

This clonotype was seen more than once but under ten times. The chain has TRBV5-1 and TRBJ2-5; 11 nucleotides align to TRBD2. The CDR3 spans 18 residues. The V gene end was trimmed by 0 bases and the J gene end by 5 bases; junction bases not matched to a gene: 12. The germline gives CDR1 SGHRS, CDR2 YFSETQ. The CDR3 protein is CASSLVRLAGLMGETQYF. The CDR3 bases are TGCGCCAGCAGCTTGGTGCGACTAGCGGGGCTAATGGGGGAGACCCAGTACTTC. The full variable domain, in which reference TRBV5-1 and TRBJ2-5 provide the parts outside the CDR3, is KAGVTQTPRYLIKTRGQQVTLSCSPISGHRSVSWYQQTPGQGLQFLFEYFSETQRNKGNFPGRFSGRQFSNSRSEMNVSTLELGDSALYLCASSLVRLAGLMGETQYFGPGTRLLVL.

Concerning this clonotype itself: The junction differs from germline at one of its ends, possibly a read error. The chain combines TRBV5-1 with TRBJ2-1, with 7 positions matching TRBD1. The CDR3 extends over 14 amino acids. Germline loops: CDR1 SGHRS, CDR2 YFSETQ. In nucleotides, the CDR3 is TGCGCCAACAGCTTGGGACAGTCCTACAATGAGCAGTTCTTC. Translated: CANSLGQSYNEQFF. Filled out from reference TRBV5-1 and TRBJ2-1, the complete variable domain reads KAGVTQTPRYLIKTRGQQVTLSCSPISGHRSVSWYQQTPGQGLQFLFEYFSETQRNKGNFPGRFSGRQFSNSRSEMNVSTLELGDSALYLCANSLGQSYNEQFFGPGTRLTVL.

This clonotype was counted between two and nine times. The gene calls are TRBV6-1 and TRBJ1-2; D gene unclear. V was shortened by 1 base and J by 8 bases, with 11 bases between the two germline ends. The CDR3 sequence is 13 residues long. Germline values: CDR1 MNHNS, CDR2 SASEGT. The CDR3 nucleotides are TGTGCCAGCAGTGAAGGGAAGGAGGTGGGCTACACCTTC. It translates to CASSEGKEVGYTF.

This clonotype was detected only a few times. V usage is TRBV20-1 and J usage is TRBJ1-5; no clear D. The CDR3 consists of 13 residues. CDR1 is DFQATT and CDR2 is SNEGSKA in the germline V gene (reference sequence). Trimming removed 1 base at V and 4 bases at J, with 8 bases between. CDR3 nucleotides: TGCAGTGCTAGAGCATCGGGAAATCAGCCCCAGCATTTT. It translates to CSARASGNQPQHF.

This clonotype has just a few counts. This chain uses TRBV20-1 with TRBJ2-3; TRBD2 aligns across 7 bases. The J segment lost 2 bases and the V segment lost 0 bases, leaving 11 bases of the junction unmatched. The CDR3 covers 17 residues. Germline CDR1 and CDR2: DFQATT and SNEGSKA (reference sequence). CDR3 in DNA: TGCAGTGCTAGAGATCCGTTCGAGCGGGGCCACACAGATACGCAGTATTTT. Its translation is CSARDPFERGHTDTQYF.

V and J are TRBV20-1 and TRBJ2-7; 9 nucleotides line up with TRBD2. The CDR3 loop spans 14 amino acids. CDR1 and CDR2 (germline): DFQATT, SNEGSKA (reference sequence). V dropped 2 bases and J dropped 1; count of bases not matched to a gene: 3. CDR3 sequence: CSARLLAGSYEQYF. CDR3 in DNA: TGCAGTGCTAGATTGCTAGCGGGGTCCTACGAGCAGTACTTC.

This clonotype was recorded at least ten times. The genes are TRBV20-1 and TRBJ2-7; 11 nucleotides agree with TRBD2. V shed 3 bases, J shed 5 bases, and the junction held 6 bases outside the gene matches. Germline CDR1 and CDR2: DFQATT and SNEGSKA (reference sequence). This CDR3 comprises 14 residues. The CDR3 protein is CSARRGTSGNEQYF. For the CDR3, the DNA is TGCAGTGCTAGGAGGGGGACTAGCGGAAACGAGCAGTACTTC.

This clonotype was observed a few times. V is TRBV29-1 and J is TRBJ1-1, with 10 nucleotides matching TRBD1. The CDR3 loop spans 15 amino acids. Germline assignment: CDR1 SQVTM and CDR2 ANQGSEA. Trimming cost V 2 bases and J 1 base; bases outside gene matches: 4. This CDR3 is CSVEFGDRGNTEAFF. The CDR3 DNA reads as TGCAGCGTTGAATTCGGGGACAGGGGGAACACTGAAGCTTTCTTT.

This clonotype was seen repeatedly, ten times or more. The gene calls are TRBV20-1 and TRBJ2-3, with unresolved D. Trimming took off 0 bases at V and 3 bases at J, with 4 bases between the two ends. CDR3 length equals 12 residues. Germline V CDR1 and CDR2: DFQATT, SNEGSKA (reference sequence). CDR3 sequence: CSAREATDTQYF. CDR3 DNA sequence: TGCAGTGCTAGAGAAGCGACAGATACGCAGTATTTT.

J is TRBJ2-7 and V is TRBV13; D is unclear. Trimming removed 1 base at V and 1 base at J, with 8 bases between. There are 14 residues in the CDR3. Germline CDR1 and CDR2: PRHDT and FYEKMQ (reference sequence). Here the CDR3 reads CASSLVDASYEQYF. In nucleotides, the CDR3 is TGTGCCAGCAGCTTAGTCGACGCATCCTACGAGCAGTACTTC.

The rearrangement joins TRBV25-1 to TRBJ2-1, with 11 positions matching TRBD1. V was pared by 5 bases and J by 13 bases, with 10 bases of the junction left unmatched. This CDR3 spans 14 amino acids. The germline V gene encodes CDR1 MGHDK and CDR2 SYGVNS. CDR3 amino acids: CASSPTGTGGPQFF. CDR3 DNA: TGTGCCAGCAGTCCCACGGGGACAGGGGGGCCCCAGTTCTTC.

The chain combines TRBV29-1 with TRBJ1-1, with D unclear. Between the trimmed V and J ends, which lost 6 bases and 3 bases, there was a span of 5 bases. The CDR3 spans 10 residues. The V gene's germline CDR1 is SQVTM and CDR2 ANQGSEA. The CDR3 protein is CSVFHTEAFF. CDR3 DNA sequence: TGCAGCGTGTTTCACACTGAAGCTTTCTTT.